One and the same sample provided the 9 T cell receptor beta chains below, sequenced in a study of CD8 T cells in ankylosing spondylitis. TCRdb itself ran the 5' RACE reads through MiXCR, one entry per CDR3 protein. Of around 300,000 distinct CDR3 sequences in the sample, less than 25% were seen once. Sequencing was done on a sample of blood, either unsorted or a sorted T cell fraction (not recorded which). The receptor source for this set is a female donor with ankylosing spondylitis or in good health (not recorded which).

The V and J genes are TRBV13 and TRBJ2-7; D gene uncertain. Germline V lookup: CDR1 PRHDT, CDR2 FYEKMQ (reference sequence). The CDR3 totals 16 residues. Trimming shortened V by 0 bases and J by 1 base, and 13 bases separated the two germline ends. The DNA for the CDR3 is TGTGCCAGCAGCTTAGGCCGTGCCGGGCGTTCCTACGAGCAGTACTTC. Translating it yields CASSLGRAGRSYEQYF.

The rearrangement uses TRBV6-1 and TRBJ2-3; 10 nucleotides line up with TRBD2. Germline CDR1 MNHNS, CDR2 SASEGT. The ends lost 5 bases at V and 4 bases at J; junction bases unmatched: 6. This CDR3 is built from 15 residues. The CDR3 DNA sequence: TGTGCCAGCAGTCCCCTAGCGGGGGCCTCAGATACGCAGTATTTT. Translated: CASSPLAGASDTQYF.

This clonotype was seen only a few times. V and J are TRBV7-9 and TRBJ1-2; possibly TRBD1 for D (5 bases). V lost 5 bases and J 8 bases, leaving 12 bases between the germline ends. This CDR3 spans 12 amino acids. Germline V lookup: CDR1 SEHNR, CDR2 FQNEAQ (reference sequence). CDR3 region: CASSRWGVGYTF. The CDR3 nucleotides read TGTGCCAGCAGCCGCTGGGGGGTCGGCTACACCTTC.

This chain connects TRBV6-2 or TRBV6-3 to TRBJ1-1, with a possible D match to TRBD1 (6 bases). Per germline, CDR1 MNHEY and CDR2 SVGEGT. Trimming shortened V by 9 bases and J by 0 bases, and 14 bases separated the two germline ends. The CDR3 is 14 amino acids. The CDR3: CASQGRLVNTEAFF. In DNA form, the CDR3 reads TGTGCCAGTCAGGGGCGGTTGGTGAACACTGAAGCTTTCTTT.

The rearrangement uses TRBV23-1 and TRBJ2-7; possible D gene TRBD1, 5 bases. TRBV23-1 is an ORF, and what it does is uncertain. There are 15 residues in the CDR3. With 9 bases removed from V and 3 bases from J, the gap between germline ends came to 21 bases. The CDR3 loop is CASPVVPRGLYEQYF. The CDR3 DNA reads as TGCGCCAGTCCGGTTGTACCTAGGGGCCTCTACGAGCAGTACTTC.

The V gene is TRBV9, the J gene TRBJ2-7, with D perhaps given as TRBD1 or TRBD2 (6 bases each). Germline V gene data show CDR1 as SGDLS and CDR2 as YYNGEE. There are 12 residues in the CDR3. Trimming took off 7 bases at V and 4 bases at J, with 12 bases between the two ends. The CDR3 here is CASHREEYEQYF. For the CDR3, the DNA is TGTGCCAGCCACAGGGAGGAATACGAGCAGTACTTC.

This clonotype was picked up many times. The chain links TRBV12-3 or TRBV12-4 to TRBJ2-1, with TRBD2 matching 7 bases. The length of the CDR3 is 15 residues. V gave up 5 bases and J gave up 0 bases; unmatched junction bases: 4. CDR3: CASSGVAGSYNEQFF. The CDR3 DNA reads TGTGCCAGCAGTGGGGTAGCGGGCTCCTACAATGAGCAGTTCTTC.

The CDR3 region is CASRPTGGGDGYTF. CDR3 bases: TGTGCCAGCAGACCCACGGGGGGGGGAGATGGCTACACCTTC. The V call is TRBV6-1, the J call TRBJ1-2; a weak D match, TRBD1 (5 bases). In germline, CDR1 is MNHNS, CDR2 SASEGT. Trimming left V 6 bases short and J 6 bases short, with 17 bases between. There are 14 residues in the CDR3.

This clonotype appeared a few times. CDR3 amino acids: CASSLTSGHSYEQYF. In DNA, the CDR3 is TGTGCCAGCAGCCTGACTAGCGGGCACTCCTACGAGCAGTACTTC. The rearrangement uses TRBV12-3 or TRBV12-4 and TRBJ2-7, with TRBD2 identical over 10 bases. Trimming cost V 6 bases and J 0 bases; bases outside gene matches: 5. This CDR3 comprises 15 residues.